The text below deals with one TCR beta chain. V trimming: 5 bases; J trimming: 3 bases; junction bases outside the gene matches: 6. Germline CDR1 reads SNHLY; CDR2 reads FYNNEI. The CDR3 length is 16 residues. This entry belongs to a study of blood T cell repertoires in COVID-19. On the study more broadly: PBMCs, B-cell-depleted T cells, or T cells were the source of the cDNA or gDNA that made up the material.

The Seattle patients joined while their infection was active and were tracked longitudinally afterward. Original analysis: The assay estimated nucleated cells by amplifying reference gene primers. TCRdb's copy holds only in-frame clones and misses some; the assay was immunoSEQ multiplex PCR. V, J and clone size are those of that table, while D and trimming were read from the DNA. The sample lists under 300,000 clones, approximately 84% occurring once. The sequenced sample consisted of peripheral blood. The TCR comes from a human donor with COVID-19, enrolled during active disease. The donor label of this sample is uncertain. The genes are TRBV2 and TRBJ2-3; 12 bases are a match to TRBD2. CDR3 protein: CASSRLAGVGTDTQYF. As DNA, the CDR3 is TGTGCCAGCAGTCGACTAGCGGGAGTGGGTACAGATACGCAGTATTTT.